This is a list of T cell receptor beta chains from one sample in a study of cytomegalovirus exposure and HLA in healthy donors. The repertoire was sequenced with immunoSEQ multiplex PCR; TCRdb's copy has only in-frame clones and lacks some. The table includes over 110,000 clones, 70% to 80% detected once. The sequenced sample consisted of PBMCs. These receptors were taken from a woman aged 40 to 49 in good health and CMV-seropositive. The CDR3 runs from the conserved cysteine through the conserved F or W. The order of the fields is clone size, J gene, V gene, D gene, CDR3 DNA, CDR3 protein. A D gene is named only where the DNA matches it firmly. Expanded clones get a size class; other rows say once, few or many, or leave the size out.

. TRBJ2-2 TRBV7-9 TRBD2 TGTGCCAGCAGCATAAGCGGGGGGGCCGGGGAGCTGTTTTTT CASSISGGAGELFF
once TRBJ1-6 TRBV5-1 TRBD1 TGCGCCAGCAGCTTGGGACTGGACAGGGGTAATTCACCCCTCCACTTT CASSLGLDRGNSPLHF
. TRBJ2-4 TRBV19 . TGTGCCAGTAGTACTACCTCGACAGGAACCTCAATAGCCAAAAACATTCAGTACTTC CASSTTSTGTSIAKNIQYF
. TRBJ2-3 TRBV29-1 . TGCAGCGTTGAGAGGGGGGGAACTAGCGCTACTTACACAGATACGCAGTATTTT CSVERGGTSATYTDTQYF
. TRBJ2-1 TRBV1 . TGCACCAGCCGACTAGCGGGATGGAACAATGAGCAGTTCTTC CTSRLAGWNNEQFF
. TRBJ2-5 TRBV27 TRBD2 TGTGCCAGCAGTTTGGGACTAGCGGGAGGGAGAGAAGAGACCCAGTACTTC CASSLGLAGGREETQYF
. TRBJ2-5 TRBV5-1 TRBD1 TGCGCCAGCATCGGGACAGGGTCTTGGGAGACCCAGTACTTC CASIGTGSWETQYF
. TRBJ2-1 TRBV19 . TGTGCCAGTGCCCAGCCCGACACTCAAGTCAATGAGCAGTTCTTC CASAQPDTQVNEQFF
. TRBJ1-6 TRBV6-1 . TGTGCCAGCAGAGGTTGGGAGTATAATTCACCCCTCCACTTT CASRGWEYNSPLHF
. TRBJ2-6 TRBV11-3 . TGTGCCAGCAGAGTCAGGGGGGCTGGGGCCAACGTCCTGACTTTC CASRVRGAGANVLTF
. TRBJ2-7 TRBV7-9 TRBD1 TGTGCCAGCAGCTTAGTAGGGGGCAGGGGGTACTACGAGCAGTACTTC CASSLVGGRGYYEQYF